This T cell receptor beta chain emerged from a study of blood T cell repertoires in COVID-19. For the study at large: Specimens from acute and convalescent COVID-19 originated in the United States, Italy and Spain. Sample material is recorded as cDNA or gDNA derived from T cells, B-cell-depleted T cells, or PBMCs.

Generated by immunoSEQ multiplex PCR, the TCRdb table keeps only in-frame clones and is missing some. The table shows 350,000 to 500,000 clones, with 70% to 90% occurring only once. Germline CDR1 reads SGHDN; CDR2 reads FVKESK. This CDR3 has 15 residues. V trimming: 4 bases; J trimming: 4 bases; junction bases outside the gene matches: 9. Enrollees, 18 to 89 years old, lived in approximately 25 US areas. Cohorts were determined from participant-reported clinical history. Sample: PBMCs or T cells enriched from blood (not recorded which). The V and J genes are TRBV14 and TRBJ2-5; the match to TRBD1 covers 7 bases. This TCR was recovered from a young woman who had been exposed to COVID-19. The CDR3 DNA sequence: TGTGCCAGCAGCCCCAACAGGGGTCGGTCAGAGACCCAGTACTTC. Translated: CASSPNRGRSETQYF.